The entry below describes one T cell receptor beta chain. Compared with the rest of its sample, this clone is medium-sized (0.01 to 0.1%). Its target antigen remains unknown. The input lacks base qualities; no much larger clone sits a single base away. Patients with autoimmune disease history or receiving systemic immunosuppression were excluded from the trial. Peripheral blood for TCR sequencing was drawn from every dose cohort at baseline, at cycle 4 day 1 and at cycle 7 day 1. Samples were obtained from an open-label, multicenter, first-in-human phase I dose-escalation trial of ivuxolimab. Adults with locally advanced or metastatic head and neck squamous cell, hepatocellular, melanoma or renal cell carcinoma were enrolled in the trial. Before TCR sequencing, CD4+ and CD8+ T cells were separately sorted from peripheral blood. This record belongs to a study of OX40 agonist ivuxolimab in advanced cancers. With respect to the entire study: Ivuxolimab was a fully human IgG2 agonistic monoclonal antibody targeting the costimulatory receptor OX40 (CD134). Intravenous ivuxolimab was administered to patients every 2 weeks at six dose levels: 0.01, 0.1, 0.3, 1.5, 3 and 10 mg/kg. Among the approximately 54 dose-escalation patients, 19 had hepatocellular carcinoma, roughly 15 melanoma, 9 renal cell carcinoma and 9 head and neck cancer. In the dose-escalation cohort, around four fifths of patients were male, and the mean age was 60 years with a range of roughly 20 to 80. Patients were allowed to have had prior anti-PD-1, anti-PD-L1 or anti-CTLA-4 therapy, and 40% of the dose-escalation patients had previously received checkpoint inhibitors. Partial responses occurred in three dose-escalation patients: two with cutaneous melanoma and one with hepatocellular carcinoma. Peripheral TCRbeta sequencing aimed to test whether ivuxolimab altered TCR sequence diversity and caused clonal T-cell expansion. The paper describes the monotherapy dose-escalation part (N = 52 patients) of the phase I trial of ivuxolimab.

The paper's findings and limits, for the study overall: The antigen specificity of the clonally expanded peripheral T cells was not determined. Low levels of normalized T-cell clonal expansion were also seen in some nonresponding patients. In the 0.1-3.0 mg/kg groups, partial responders had among the lowest normalized peripheral clonal expansion, particularly in CD8+ T cells. At doses of 0.1 to 3.0 mg/kg, clonal expansion of both CD4+ and CD8+ blood T cells was observed from baseline to week 6. After ivuxolimab, expanded clones were on average more numerous among CD8+ T cells than among CD4+ T cells.

The germline V gene encodes CDR1 MNHEY and CDR2 SMNVEV (reference sequence). The CDR3 holds 14 amino acids from the cysteine to the phenylalanine. Only CDR3 DNA is held: 42 bases, read in frame from base 1. A distance of 17 bases separates the germline ends of V and J, which lose 7 bases and 5 bases respectively. Genomic DNA was extracted from sorted cells for sequencing of the TCRbeta CDR3 region. The immunoSEQ Assay was used to sequence the TCRbeta CDR3 regions. The table comes from immuneACCESS by way of TCRdb, which keeps in-frame sequences with V and J called. Part of the clones is missing from these tables; in studies checked, under half for an unresolved V gene and the rest for unknown reasons. This sample lists tens of thousands of clones; approximately 83% were detected once. The ten largest clones add up to about 12% of the sample.

Sequenced here: CD4+ or CD8+ T cells sorted from blood, sampled in a trial of the OX40 agonist ivuxolimab. The rearrangement combines TRBV27 with TRBJ1-1; TRBD1 is a possible D gene, resting on 5 matching bases. This clonotype was obtained from an adult with an advanced solid tumor such as melanoma, head and neck, liver or kidney cancer. At the DNA level, the sequence is TGTGCCAGCACCCTCCTCTCAGGGCAAACTGAAGCTTTCTTT. Its product reads: CASTLLSGQTEAFF.